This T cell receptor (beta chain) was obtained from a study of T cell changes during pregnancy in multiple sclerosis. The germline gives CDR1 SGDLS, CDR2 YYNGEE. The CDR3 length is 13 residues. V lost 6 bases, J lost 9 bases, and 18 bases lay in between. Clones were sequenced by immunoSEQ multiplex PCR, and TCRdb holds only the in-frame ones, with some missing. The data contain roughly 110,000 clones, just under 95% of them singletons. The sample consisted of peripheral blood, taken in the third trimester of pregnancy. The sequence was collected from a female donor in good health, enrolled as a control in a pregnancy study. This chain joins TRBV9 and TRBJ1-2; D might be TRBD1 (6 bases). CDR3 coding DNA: TGTGCCAGCATGAGGACAGCATCCAGGCGCTACACCTTC. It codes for CASMRTASRRYTF.